This T cell receptor (beta chain) derives from a study of cytomegalovirus exposure and HLA in healthy donors. Study-level results: Presence/absence analysis assumed near-uniform sequencing depth across donors. Most of the TCR beta V segments (in an earlier analysis) were productive either about 87% or about 30% of the time.

Turning to this clone: Its antigen remains unidentified.

Both 60 Vbeta primers and 13 Jbeta primers went into the PCR. Sequencing used immunoSEQ multiplex PCR; TCRdb keeps in-frame clones, though not all of them. The sample consists of some 200,000 clones, less than 85% of them appearing once. Germline V gives CDR1 ENHRY, CDR2 SYGVKD. There are 16 residues in the CDR3. Trimming removed 3 bases at V and 2 bases at J, with 17 bases between. Sequencing input: PBMCs. This receptor was obtained from a boy aged 5-17 years in good health and CMV-seronegative. The rearrangement joins TRBV10-3 to TRBJ2-7; the D gene is possibly TRBD1 (6 bases). The CDR3 protein is CAISDPTGLEAYEQYF. The CDR3 DNA reads as TGTGCCATCAGTGACCCTACAGGGTTAGAGGCCTACGAGCAGTACTTC.